The TCR beta chain described here comes from a study of blood T cell repertoires in COVID-19. For the study at large: Sites in the United States, Italy and Spain provided acute and convalescent COVID-19 samples.

The ends lost 5 bases at V and 1 base at J; junction bases unmatched: 7. This CDR3 comprises 16 residues. The germline V gene has CDR1 MNHNY and CDR2 SVGAGI (reference sequence). Per the authors' pipeline: Estimated nucleated cell counts came from reference gene primer amplification. The method was immunoSEQ multiplex PCR; TCRdb's version includes in-frame clones alone and lacks a portion of them. V, J and clone size are those of that table, while D and trimming were read from the DNA. The sample holds around 58,000 clones; less than 85% are singletons and the top ten take approximately 5%. The genes are TRBV6-6 and TRBJ2-7, with 11 positions matching TRBD1. This TCR was recovered from a human donor in a cohort sampled during active COVID-19. The sample taken for sequencing was peripheral blood. The CDR3 region is CASSTGGTGGSYEQYF. As DNA, the CDR3 is TGTGCCAGCAGTACCGGAGGGACAGGGGGTTCCTACGAGCAGTACTTC.